Below are 22 T cell receptor beta chains sequenced from a single sample in a study of T-cell reconstitution after alpha-beta-depleted transplantation in children. It was with unique molecular identifiers that the TCRbeta library was prepared. From the PCR reads, TCRdb called clonotypes with MiXCR, one entry per CDR3 protein. The sample lists roughly 300,000 distinct CDR3 sequences, around 9.6% occurring once. Sample: PBMCs from the stem cell graft donor, taken from the stem cell graft. The receptors were sampled from a human donor who donated a stem cell graft to a child with SCID.

In its sample, this clonotype was seen a few times. The chain carries TRBV6-1 and TRBJ1-3; the D gene is possibly TRBD1 (6 bases). The germline gives CDR1 MNHNS, CDR2 SASEGT. CDR3 size: 17 residues. Trimming stripped 2 bases from V and 0 bases from J, with 14 bases between. In DNA form, the CDR3 reads TGTGCCAGCAGTGAAAGGGACACTCTGAGCTCTGGAAACACCATATATTTT. This gives the protein CASSERDTLSSGNTIYF.

The chain has TRBV20-1 and TRBJ2-7, with 8 bases identical to TRBD2. V dropped 3 bases and J dropped 3; count of bases not matched to a gene: 4. In germline, CDR1 is DFQATT, CDR2 SNEGSKA (reference sequence). This CDR3 is built from 13 residues. DNA for the CDR3: TGCAGTGCTAGCGGGGGGGATTACTACGAGCAGTACTTC. It translates to CSASGGDYYEQYF.

The genes are TRBV6-6 and TRBJ1-1; maybe TRBD1 (5 bases). Germline V lookup: CDR1 MNHNY, CDR2 SVGAGI (reference sequence). The CDR3 totals 12 residues. V was cut by 7 bases and J by 11 bases, with 17 bases left in between. Here the CDR3 reads CASNDGGRRAFF. For the CDR3, the DNA is TGTGCCAGCAACGACGGGGGGAGGAGGGCTTTCTTT.

This clonotype has a handful of counts. The chain combines TRBV9 with TRBJ2-1; 9 bases fit TRBD2. The CDR3 covers 16 residues. Trimming at V came to 4 bases and at J to 8 bases, leaving 13 bases not matched to a gene. The germline V gene encodes CDR1 SGDLS and CDR2 YYNGEE. The CDR3 region has the DNA TGTGCCAGCAGCCCCGACGCGGGGGGGACCATTGATGAGCAGTTCTTC. Translated, it gives CASSPDAGGTIDEQFF. The variable domain in full, completed from reference TRBV9 and TRBJ2-1, reads DSGVTQTPKHLITATGQRVTLRCSPRSGDLSVYWYQQSLDQGLQFLIQYYNGEERAKGNILERFSAQQFPDLHSELNLSSLELGDSALYFCASSPDAGGTIDEQFFGPGTRLTVL.

This clonotype was found a few times. The chain couples TRBV20-1 to TRBJ1-5; D unresolved. V shed 3 bases and J shed 7 bases, with 13 bases lying between them. This CDR3 is built from 13 residues. Germline CDR1 and CDR2: DFQATT and SNEGSKA (reference sequence). The CDR3 DNA sequence: TGCAGTGCTAGCGTTGGGGTAACCCAGCCCCAGCATTTT. Translating gives CSASVGVTQPQHF.

This clonotype showed up many times. The gene calls are TRBV12-3 or TRBV12-4 and TRBJ1-1, with 7 bases fitting TRBD1. V lost 5 bases to trimming and J lost 5 bases; unmatched junction nucleotides: 8. The CDR3 totals 14 residues. The CDR3: CASSLEQGRTEAFF. The CDR3 nucleotides are TGTGCCAGCAGTCTAGAACAGGGGCGGACTGAAGCTTTCTTT.

This clonotype turned up a few times. This chain joins TRBV20-1 and TRBJ2-2; a weak D match, TRBD1 (6 bases). The V end was cut by 7 bases, the J end by 6 bases, with 12 bases between. Germline lookup yields CDR1 DFQATT and CDR2 SNEGSKA (reference sequence). CDR3 length equals 12 residues. The CDR3 loop is CSVQQGPGELFF. DNA of the CDR3: TGCAGTGTTCAACAGGGACCCGGGGAGCTGTTTTTT.

This clonotype has a handful of counts. The chain recombines TRBV12-3 or TRBV12-4 with TRBJ2-7; possible D gene TRBD1, 6 bases. V was trimmed by 9 bases and J by 4 bases, leaving 16 bases between them. CDR3 size: 13 residues. Here the CDR3 DNA reads TGTGCCAGTGCCCGGGACACATTTTACGAGCAGTACTTC. Protein product: CASARDTFYEQYF.

This chain joins TRBV29-1 and TRBJ2-5, with 12 nucleotides matching TRBD2. Per germline, CDR1 SQVTM and CDR2 ANQGSEA. There are 17 residues in the CDR3. Unmatched junction bases numbered 13, after V lost 6 bases and J lost 2 bases. This CDR3 reads CSVPNSGTSGPQETQYF. The CDR3 DNA follows: TGCAGCGTGCCCAATTCCGGGACTAGCGGGCCACAAGAGACCCAGTACTTC.

The genes are TRBV27 and TRBJ2-7, with D possibly TRBD2 on 5 matching bases. The germline CDR1 and CDR2 sequences are MNHEY and SMNVEV (reference sequence). CDR3 length equals 16 residues. V was clipped by 0 bases and J by 2 bases, with 14 bases between them. The CDR3 region is CASSLSTGSTTYEQYF. CDR3 in DNA: TGTGCCAGCAGTTTATCGACGGGGTCCACAACCTACGAGCAGTACTTC.

The sample holds a few counts of this clonotype. The chain is built from TRBV20-1 and TRBJ2-7; D call uncertain. The germline V gene encodes CDR1 DFQATT and CDR2 SNEGSKA (reference sequence). V was trimmed by 0 bases and J by 1 base, leaving 13 bases between them. The CDR3 has 15 residues. The chain's CDR3 is CSAREYGSGSYEQYF. CDR3 DNA: TGCAGTGCTAGAGAGTATGGTTCAGGTTCCTACGAGCAGTACTTC.

The rearrangement uses TRBV5-1 and TRBJ2-5; D unresolved. This CDR3 has 14 amino acids. In germline, CDR1 is SGHRS, CDR2 YFSETQ. Trimming took off 0 bases at V and 3 bases at J, with 9 bases between the two ends. CDR3 amino acids: CASSLDGLKETQYF. As DNA, the CDR3 is TGCGCCAGCAGCTTGGATGGCCTAAAAGAGACCCAGTACTTC.

This clonotype was picked up a small number of times. The chain uses TRBV9 and TRBJ1-2, with D possibly matching TRBD1 (5 bases). Trimming cost V 7 bases and J 8 bases, with 21 bases left between them. This CDR3 is 14 amino acids long. Germline-derived CDR1 and CDR2 are SGDLS and YYNGEE. The CDR3 loop is CASGDPRGKDGYTF. In nucleotides, the CDR3 is TGTGCCAGCGGAGACCCGCGGGGGAAGGACGGCTACACCTTC.

This clonotype has a handful of counts. The CDR3 reads CASGPETQYF. The CDR3 DNA follows: TGTGCCAGCGGTCCTGAGACCCAGTACTTC. The rearrangement links TRBV7-9 to TRBJ2-5; D remains ambiguous. The CDR3 is made up of 10 amino acids. The ends were cut back, 8 bases at V and 5 bases at J, with 6 bases in the middle. Germline CDR1 and CDR2: SEHNR and FQNEAQ (reference sequence).

This clonotype was seen a handful of times. The chain recombines TRBV9 with TRBJ2-7, with a possible D match to TRBD1 (6 bases). The CDR3 has 15 amino acids. Trimming removed 2 bases at V and 2 bases at J, with 14 bases between. Germline V lookup: CDR1 SGDLS, CDR2 YYNGEE. This CDR3 reads CASSVKGDKTYEQYF. DNA for the CDR3: TGTGCCAGCAGCGTCAAAGGGGACAAGACCTACGAGCAGTACTTC.

This clonotype has a single count. An end of the junction does not agree with germline; a read error may underlie this. The J gene is TRBJ2-3, the V gene TRBV9, with D hard to call. The germline gives CDR1 SGDLS, CDR2 YYNGEE. This CDR3 contains 16 residues. CDR3 amino acids: CASSGGPDPGPDMQYF. As DNA, the CDR3 is TGTGCCAGCAGCGGAGGCCCAGACCCTGGCCCAGATATGCAGTATTTT.

The genes are TRBV12-3 or TRBV12-4 and TRBJ2-7; D possibly corresponds to TRBD1 (6 bases). V dropped 5 bases and J dropped 7 bases, with 12 bases sitting between them. This CDR3 is 12 amino acids long. This CDR3 reads CASSNRVGEQYF. CDR3 nucleotide sequence: TGTGCCAGCAGTAACAGGGTAGGAGAGCAGTACTTC.

This clonotype has just a few counts. The chain recombines TRBV25-1 with TRBJ1-2; D is ambiguous. CDR1 is MGHDK and CDR2 is SYGVNS in the germline V gene. Trimming removed 4 bases at V and 3 bases at J, with 15 bases between. The CDR3 covers 15 residues. The CDR3 here is CASSGPAPTYYGYTF. For the CDR3, the DNA is TGTGCCAGCAGTGGCCCCGCCCCCACCTACTATGGCTACACCTTC.

The V call is TRBV11-3, the J call TRBJ2-3; TRBD2 might be the D (6 bases). Germline V gene lookup returns CDR1 SGHNT and CDR2 YENEEA. This CDR3 comprises 15 residues. V was clipped by 5 bases and J by 2 bases, with 14 bases between them. The CDR3 nucleotides read TGTGCCAGCAGCGTAGGCGGGACCTACACAGATACGCAGTATTTT. Translation: CASSVGGTYTDTQYF.

This clonotype was counted a few times. This sequence joins TRBV5-5 and TRBJ1-5; weak D call: TRBD1 (6 bases). V was trimmed by 2 bases and J by 6 bases, leaving 9 bases between them. From germline, CDR1 is SGHKS and CDR2 YYEKEE (reference sequence). The CDR3 totals 13 residues. The chain's CDR3 is CASSFTGSQPQHF. The CDR3 nucleotides read TGTGCCAGCAGCTTTACAGGGAGTCAGCCCCAGCATTTT.

J is TRBJ1-2 and V is TRBV4-2; 7 nucleotides align to TRBD1. Per germline, CDR1 LGHNA and CDR2 YNFKEQ. V lost 0 bases, J lost 5 bases, and 6 bases stayed unmatched. This CDR3 has 15 residues. The CDR3 DNA reads as TGTGCCAGCAGCCAAGATCAAAACAGGGGATATGGCTACACCTTC. Its protein product is CASSQDQNRGYGYTF.

In its sample, this clonotype was seen many times. V gene TRBV11-2 combines with J gene TRBJ2-7, with a weak D call TRBD1 (6 bases). Trimming took off 4 bases at V and 0 bases at J, with 13 bases between the two ends. This CDR3 has 15 residues. Germline loops: CDR1 SGHAT, CDR2 FQNNGV. CDR3 amino acids: CASSYGQKSSYEQYF. The CDR3, as DNA: TGTGCCAGCAGCTACGGACAGAAGAGCTCCTACGAGCAGTACTTC. The full variable domain, its missing parts supplied by reference TRBV11-2 and TRBJ2-7, is EAGVAQSPRYKIIEKRQSVAFWCNPISGHATLYWYQQILGQGPKLLIQFQNNGVVDDSQLPKDRFSAERLKGVDSTLKIQPAKLEDSAVYLCASSYGQKSSYEQYFGPGTRLTVT.